A selection of T cell receptor beta chains follows, all from one sample in a study of OX40 agonist ivuxolimab in advanced cancers. Generated by immunoSEQ multiplex PCR, the TCRdb table keeps only in-frame clones and is missing some. Found here are fewer than 100,000 clones, roughly 85% of them singletons; the top ten hold under 2%. The sequenced sample was CD4+ or CD8+ T cells sorted from blood, obtained in a trial of the OX40 agonist ivuxolimab. The receptor source for this set is an adult with an advanced solid tumor such as melanoma, head and neck, liver or kidney cancer. Each CDR3 is given without its conserved first and last residue. Fields, in order: V gene, J gene, CDR3 protein.

V gene: TRBV7-6; J gene: TRBJ2-1; CDR3 protein: ASSLGLFINNEQF
V gene: TRBV9; J gene: TRBJ2-3; CDR3 protein: ASSVVGQPSTDTQY
V gene: TRBV9; J gene: TRBJ2-7; CDR3 protein: ASSVGESYEQY
V gene: TRBV6-6; J gene: TRBJ2-5; CDR3 protein: ASSYSGQRETQY
V gene: TRBV4-2; J gene: TRBJ2-5; CDR3 protein: ASSLEQETQY
V gene: TRBV2; J gene: TRBJ2-2; CDR3 protein: ASRRGTNTGELF
V gene: TRBV6-6; J gene: TRBJ1-5; CDR3 protein: ASSDRGVSNQPQH
V gene: TRBV5-1; J gene: TRBJ2-2; CDR3 protein: ASSDRGNTGELF
V gene: TRBV7-9; J gene: TRBJ2-5; CDR3 protein: ASNPGETQY
V gene: TRBV14; J gene: TRBJ2-3; CDR3 protein: ASSPWSGSDTQY
V gene: TRBV15; J gene: TRBJ1-5; CDR3 protein: ATRGTPTGVQPQH
V gene: TRBV11-2; J gene: TRBJ1-3; CDR3 protein: ASASLRGFRNTIY
V gene: TRBV7-2; J gene: TRBJ2-3; CDR3 protein: ASSLRQGGSTDTQY
V gene: TRBV9; J gene: TRBJ2-1; CDR3 protein: ASSERGASYNEQF
V gene: TRBV18; J gene: TRBJ2-7; CDR3 protein: ASSPGQKYEQY
V gene: TRBV11-2; J gene: TRBJ2-3; CDR3 protein: ASSLMLVNTDTQY
V gene: TRBV27; J gene: TRBJ2-5; CDR3 protein: ASSPSTSGDQETQY
V gene: TRBV9; J gene: TRBJ2-1; CDR3 protein: ASSPGTSGYLSSYNEQF
V gene: TRBV2; J gene: TRBJ1-6; CDR3 protein: ASSEASLLNSPLH
V gene: TRBV18; J gene: TRBJ1-6; CDR3 protein: ASSQRGGEHSYNSPLH
V gene: TRBV28; J gene: TRBJ1-5; CDR3 protein: ASSLTDTGGNQPQH
V gene: TRBV6-6; J gene: TRBJ1-5; CDR3 protein: ASSGGSQPQH
V gene: TRBV2; J gene: TRBJ1-6; CDR3 protein: ASSESRSYNSPLH
V gene: TRBV7-3; J gene: TRBJ2-7; CDR3 protein: ASSLSGQADEQY
V gene: TRBV9; J gene: TRBJ2-1; CDR3 protein: ASSVVEGATYNEQF
V gene: TRBV6-6; J gene: TRBJ2-2; CDR3 protein: ASSYSGGANTGELF
V gene: TRBV28; J gene: TRBJ2-7; CDR3 protein: ASTGLLSYEQY
V gene: TRBV7-2; J gene: TRBJ2-7; CDR3 protein: ASSLEPLREGEQY
V gene: TRBV25-1; J gene: TRBJ1-4; CDR3 protein: ASSDFGVRGEKLF
V gene: TRBV6-5; J gene: TRBJ1-1; CDR3 protein: ASSYRVRAGRAF
V gene: TRBV6-5; J gene: TRBJ2-5; CDR3 protein: ASQGNQETQY
V gene: TRBV28; J gene: TRBJ1-6; CDR3 protein: ASSLLPGQGNSPLH
V gene: TRBV29-1; J gene: TRBJ1-2; CDR3 protein: SVGVEGHYGYT
V gene: TRBV5-1; J gene: TRBJ1-1; CDR3 protein: ASSPGQGARFGAF
V gene: TRBV27; J gene: TRBJ1-2; CDR3 protein: ASSPTGKWVYYGYT
V gene: TRBV5-1; J gene: TRBJ2-3; CDR3 protein: ASSDPGSNQPDTQY
V gene: TRBV28; J gene: TRBJ1-2; CDR3 protein: ASSQPGTLYGYT
V gene: TRBV30; J gene: TRBJ2-7; CDR3 protein: AWMDYEQY
V gene: TRBV30; J gene: TRBJ1-2; CDR3 protein: AWSVLRTDNYGYT
V gene: TRBV7-2; J gene: TRBJ1-6; CDR3 protein: ASSTDGRLNSPLH
V gene: TRBV28; J gene: TRBJ1-5; CDR3 protein: ASSQPGDSNQPQH
V gene: TRBV7-2; J gene: TRBJ2-3; CDR3 protein: ASSPWGRTDTQY
V gene: TRBV7-3; J gene: TRBJ2-1; CDR3 protein: ASSLNYGEQF
V gene: TRBV7-8; J gene: TRBJ2-3; CDR3 protein: ASSHTRLAGGTDTQY
V gene: TRBV7-7; J gene: TRBJ2-2; CDR3 protein: ASSPRATGELF
V gene: TRBV29-1; J gene: TRBJ2-3; CDR3 protein: SVHGLPRDTQY
V gene: TRBV29-1; J gene: TRBJ2-1; CDR3 protein: SVEGRRGGDEQF
V gene: TRBV29-1; J gene: TRBJ2-2; CDR3 protein: SVSGSGNTGELF
V gene: TRBV11-2; J gene: TRBJ2-7; CDR3 protein: ASSLLGGWNLEQY
V gene: TRBV6-1; J gene: TRBJ1-1; CDR3 protein: ASPPNTEAF
V gene: TRBV18; J gene: TRBJ2-5; CDR3 protein: ASSEMGQKQETQY
V gene: TRBV15; J gene: TRBJ1-4; CDR3 protein: ATSEGTGGGGEKLF
V gene: TRBV6-4; J gene: TRBJ1-1; CDR3 protein: ASSLQPNTEAF
V gene: TRBV11-3; J gene: TRBJ1-2; CDR3 protein: ASSLSYNPGTGYT